These T cell receptor beta chains were read from a single sample in a study. TCRdb re-called the 5' RACE reads with MiXCR, one entry per CDR3 protein. In the table there are tens of thousands of distinct CDR3 sequences, roughly 28% of which are singletons. Sequenced sample: tumor-infiltrating memory CD4+ T cells sorted from the breast tumor. All receptors derive from a female donor with breast cancer. Both conserved end residues are part of each CDR3. A D gene is named only where the DNA matches it firmly. Rows give clone size only sometimes, using once, few, many, or a class for an expanded clone.

TRBJ2-3,.,few,TRBV2,CASRLAHADTQYF,TGTGCCAGCAGACTAGCTCATGCAGATACGCAGTATTTT
TRBJ1-5,.,few,TRBV3-1,CASSPEGNQPQHF,TGTGCCAGCAGCCCAGAGGGAAATCAGCCCCAGCATTTT
TRBJ2-1,.,.,TRBV7-8,CASSFQGWSADTEQFF,TGTGCCAGCAGCTTTCAAGGATGGTCGGCGGATACTGAGCAGTTCTTC
TRBJ2-1,TRBD2,many,TRBV20-1,CSARRGREEQFF,TGCAGTGCTAGGAGAGGGCGGGAGGAGCAGTTCTTC
TRBJ2-5,.,.,TRBV6-5,CASSYRGAPEETQYF,TGTGCCAGCAGTTACCGGGGGGCTCCGGAAGAGACCCAGTACTTC
TRBJ2-1,TRBD2,few,TRBV7-3,CASSTIAGASYNEQFF,TGTGCCAGCAGCACGATAGCGGGGGCATCCTACAATGAGCAGTTCTTC
TRBJ1-5,.,few,TRBV18,CASSPSEGFNQPQHF,TGTGCCAGCTCACCCTCGGAAGGGTTCAATCAGCCCCAGCATTTT
TRBJ2-7,.,.,TRBV20-1,CSAGGGSSSSYEQYF,TGCAGTGCTGGGGGCGGCTCTTCGAGCTCCTACGAGCAGTACTTC
TRBJ2-1,TRBD2,few,TRBV5-1,CASSPSGGAEYEQFF,TGCGCCAGCAGCCCTAGCGGGGGGGCCGAGTATGAGCAGTTCTTC
TRBJ1-5,.,few,TRBV12-3/TRBV12-4,CASSLRWTSREPQHF,TGTGCCAGCAGTTTACGTTGGACCTCCCGGGAGCCCCAGCATTTT
TRBJ1-1,.,.,TRBV12-3/TRBV12-4,CASSLAHDKGAFF,TGTGCCAGCAGTTTAGCTCACGATAAAGGGGCTTTCTTT
TRBJ2-5,.,few,TRBV18,CASSPARGGETQYF,TGTGCCAGCTCACCAGCGAGGGGCGGAGAGACCCAGTACTTC
TRBJ2-5,.,.,TRBV6-2/TRBV6-3,CASSLTMETQYF,TGTGCCAGCAGTTTAACTATGGAGACCCAGTACTTC
TRBJ2-3,.,many,TRBV2,CASIAGLSTDTQYF,TGTGCCAGCATCGCGGGACTTAGCACAGATACGCAGTATTTT
TRBJ2-7,.,.,TRBV11-3,CTSSLQLGEQYF,TGTACCAGCAGCTTGCAACTGGGAGAGCAGTACTTC
TRBJ1-1,.,few,TRBV2,CASKGQENTEAFF,TGTGCCAGCAAAGGACAAGAGAACACTGAAGCTTTCTTT
TRBJ1-1,.,.,TRBV7-6,CASSLQAQGNTEAFF,TGTGCCAGCAGCTTACAGGCGCAGGGAAACACTGAAGCTTTCTTT